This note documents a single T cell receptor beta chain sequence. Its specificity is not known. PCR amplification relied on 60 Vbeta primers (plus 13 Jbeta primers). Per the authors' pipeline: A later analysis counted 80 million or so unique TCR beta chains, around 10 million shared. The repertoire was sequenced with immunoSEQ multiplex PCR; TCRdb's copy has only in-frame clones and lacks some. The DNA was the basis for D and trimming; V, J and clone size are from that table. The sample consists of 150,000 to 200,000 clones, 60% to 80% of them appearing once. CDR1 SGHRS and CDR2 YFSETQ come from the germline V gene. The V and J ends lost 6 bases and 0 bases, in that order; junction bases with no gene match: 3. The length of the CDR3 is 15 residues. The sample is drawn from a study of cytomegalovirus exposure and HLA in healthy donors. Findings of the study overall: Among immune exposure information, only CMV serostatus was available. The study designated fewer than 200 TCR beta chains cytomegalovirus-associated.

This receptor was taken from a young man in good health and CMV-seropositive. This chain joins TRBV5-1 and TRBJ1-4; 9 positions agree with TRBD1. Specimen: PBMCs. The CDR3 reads CASMGQGTTNEKLFF. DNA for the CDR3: TGCGCCAGCATGGGACAGGGCACAACTAATGAAAAACTGTTTTTT.